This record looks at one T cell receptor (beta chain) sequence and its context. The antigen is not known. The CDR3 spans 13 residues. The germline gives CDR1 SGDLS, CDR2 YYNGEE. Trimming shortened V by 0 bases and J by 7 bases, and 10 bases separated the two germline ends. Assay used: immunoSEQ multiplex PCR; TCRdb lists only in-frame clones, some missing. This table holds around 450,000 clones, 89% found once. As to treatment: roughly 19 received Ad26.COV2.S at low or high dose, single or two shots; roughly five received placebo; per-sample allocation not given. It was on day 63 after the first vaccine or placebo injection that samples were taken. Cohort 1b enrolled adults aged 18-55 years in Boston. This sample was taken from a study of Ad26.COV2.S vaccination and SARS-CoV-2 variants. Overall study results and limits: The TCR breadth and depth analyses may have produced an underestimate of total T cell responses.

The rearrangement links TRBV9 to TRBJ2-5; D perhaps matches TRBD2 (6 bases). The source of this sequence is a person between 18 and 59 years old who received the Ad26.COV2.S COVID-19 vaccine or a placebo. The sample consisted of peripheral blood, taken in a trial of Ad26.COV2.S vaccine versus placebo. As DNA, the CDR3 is TGTGCCAGCAGCGTAGCGGGCGGGGCGACCCAGTACTTC. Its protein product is CASSVAGGATQYF.